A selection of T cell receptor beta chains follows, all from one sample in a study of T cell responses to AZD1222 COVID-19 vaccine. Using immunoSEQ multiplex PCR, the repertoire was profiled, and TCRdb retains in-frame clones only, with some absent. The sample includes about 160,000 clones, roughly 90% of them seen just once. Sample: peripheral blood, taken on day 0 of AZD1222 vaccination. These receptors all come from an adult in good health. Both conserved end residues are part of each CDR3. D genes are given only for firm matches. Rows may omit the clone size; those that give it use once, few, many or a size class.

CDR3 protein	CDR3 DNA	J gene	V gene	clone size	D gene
CARSGQAIQGYTF	TGTGCCCGATCGGGCCAGGCCATCCAGGGCTACACCTTC	TRBJ1-2	TRBV30	-	-
CASNPSGEGSNEQFF	TGTGCCAGCAACCCCTCGGGGGAGGGAAGCAATGAGCAGTTCTTC	TRBJ2-1	TRBV6-2/TRBV6-3	-	TRBD2
CASSPRTGFGNGEQYF	TGTGCCAGCAGCCCCAGAACCGGGTTCGGGAACGGCGAGCAGTACTTC	TRBJ2-7	TRBV9	-	-
CASSFSNEQYF	TGTGCCAGCAGTTTTAGTAACGAGCAGTACTTC	TRBJ2-7	TRBV6-2/TRBV6-3	-	-
CAWTTPRQPRLYGYTF	TGTGCCTGGACCACACCCCGACAGCCAAGACTCTATGGCTACACCTTC	TRBJ1-2	TRBV30	-	-
CASSSITNQPQHF	TGTGCCAGCAGTTCAATAACCAATCAGCCCCAGCATTTT	TRBJ1-5	TRBV28	-	-
CASSAGRFNEQFF	TGTGCCAGCAGCGCGGGACGGTTCAATGAGCAGTTCTTC	TRBJ2-1	TRBV11-3	-	-
CASSPGTGIYSYGYTF	TGTGCCAGCAGCCCCGGGACAGGGATATACAGCTATGGCTACACCTTC	TRBJ1-2	TRBV27	-	TRBD1
CASKLGYSPLHF	TGTGCCAGCAAACTGGGGTATTCACCCCTCCACTTT	TRBJ1-6	TRBV7-2	once	-
CASSESVTDSPLHF	TGTGCCAGCAGTGAATCGGTGACCGATTCACCCCTCCACTTT	TRBJ1-6	TRBV2	-	-
CASSSGTSGETQYF	TGCGCCAGCAGCTCCGGGACGTCGGGGGAGACCCAGTACTTC	TRBJ2-5	TRBV5-1	-	-
CASSLNGDPSGNTIYF	TGTGCCAGCAGCTTAAATGGGGACCCCTCTGGAAACACCATATATTTT	TRBJ1-3	TRBV11-2	-	-
CSVEVGRAGELFF	TGCAGCGTTGAAGTTGGGAGAGCCGGGGAGCTGTTTTTT	TRBJ2-2	TRBV29-1	-	-
CASSGFRVTSNQPQHF	TGTGCCAGCAGTGGGTTCAGGGTTACGAGCAATCAGCCCCAGCATTTT	TRBJ1-5	TRBV28	-	-
CSVYSGSYEQYF	TGCAGCGTCTACTCAGGGTCTTACGAGCAGTACTTC	TRBJ2-7	TRBV29-1	-	-
CASSQDPTGTISEAFF	TGCGCCAGCAGCCAAGACCCAACAGGGACGATTTCTGAAGCTTTCTTT	TRBJ1-1	TRBV4-3	once	-
CATQGAETYEQYF	TGTGCCACACAGGGCGCTGAGACCTACGAGCAGTACTTC	TRBJ2-7	TRBV19	-	-
CASSLFRGGTEAFF	TGTGCCAGCAGTTTATTCAGGGGCGGGACTGAAGCTTTCTTT	TRBJ1-1	TRBV28	-	-